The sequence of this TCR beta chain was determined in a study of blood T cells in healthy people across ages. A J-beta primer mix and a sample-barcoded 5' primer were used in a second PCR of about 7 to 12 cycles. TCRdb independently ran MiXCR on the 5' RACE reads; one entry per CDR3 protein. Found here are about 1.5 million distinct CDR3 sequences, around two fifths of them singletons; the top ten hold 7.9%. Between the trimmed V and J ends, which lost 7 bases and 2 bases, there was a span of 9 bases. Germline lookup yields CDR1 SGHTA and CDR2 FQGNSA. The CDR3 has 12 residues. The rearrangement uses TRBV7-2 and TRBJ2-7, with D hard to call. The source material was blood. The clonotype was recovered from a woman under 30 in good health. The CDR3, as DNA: TGTGCCAGCACCGTAGGTCCCTACGAGCAGTACTTC. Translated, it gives CASTVGPYEQYF. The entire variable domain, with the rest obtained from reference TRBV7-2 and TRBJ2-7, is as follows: GAGVSQSPSNKVTEKGKDVELRCDPISGHTALYWYRQSLGQGLEFLIYFQGNSAPDKSGLPSDRFSAERTGGSVSTLTIQRTQQEDSAVYLCASTVGPYEQYFGPGTRLTVT.